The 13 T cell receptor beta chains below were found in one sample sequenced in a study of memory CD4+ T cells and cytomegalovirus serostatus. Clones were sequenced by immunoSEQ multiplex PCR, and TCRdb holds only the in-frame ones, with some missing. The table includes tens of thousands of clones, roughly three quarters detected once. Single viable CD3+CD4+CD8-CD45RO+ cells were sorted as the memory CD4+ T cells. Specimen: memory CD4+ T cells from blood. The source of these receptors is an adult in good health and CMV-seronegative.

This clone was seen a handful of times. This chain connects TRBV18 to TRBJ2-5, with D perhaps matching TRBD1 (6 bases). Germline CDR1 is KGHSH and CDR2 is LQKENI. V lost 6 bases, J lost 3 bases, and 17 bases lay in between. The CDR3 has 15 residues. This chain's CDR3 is CASSLAGTSKETQYF. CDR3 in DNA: TGTGCCAGCTCGCTGGCAGGGACAAGTAAAGAGACCCAGTACTTC.

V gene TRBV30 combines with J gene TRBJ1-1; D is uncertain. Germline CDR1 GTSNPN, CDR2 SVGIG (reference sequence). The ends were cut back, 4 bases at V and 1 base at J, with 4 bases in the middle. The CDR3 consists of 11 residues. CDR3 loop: CAWMGNTEAFF. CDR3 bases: TGTGCCTGGATGGGGAACACTGAAGCTTTCTTT. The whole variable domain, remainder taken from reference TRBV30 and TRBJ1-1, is SQTIHQWPATLVQPVGSPLSLECTVEGTSNPNLYWYRQAAGRGLQLLFYSVGIGQISSEVPQNLSASRPQDRQFILSSKKLLLSDSGFYLCAWMGNTEAFFGQGTRLTVV.

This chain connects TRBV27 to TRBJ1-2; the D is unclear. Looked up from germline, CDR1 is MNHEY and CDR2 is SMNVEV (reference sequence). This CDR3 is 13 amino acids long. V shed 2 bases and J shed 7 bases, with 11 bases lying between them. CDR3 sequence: CASSLDPSGGYTF. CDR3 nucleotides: TGTGCCAGCAGTTTAGACCCTTCCGGTGGCTACACCTTC.

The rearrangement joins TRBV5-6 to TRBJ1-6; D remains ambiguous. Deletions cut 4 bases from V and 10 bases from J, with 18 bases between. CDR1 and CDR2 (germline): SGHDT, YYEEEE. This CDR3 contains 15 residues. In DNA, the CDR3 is TGTGCCAGCAGCATGGTAGGAGGGCGGGAATCACCCCTCCACTTT. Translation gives CASSMVGGRESPLHF. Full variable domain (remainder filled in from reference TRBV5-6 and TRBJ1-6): DAGVTQSPTHLIKTRGQQVTLRCSPKSGHDTVSWYQQALGQGPQFIFQYYEEEERQRGNFPDRFSGHQFPNYSSELNVNALLLGDSALYLCASSMVGGRESPLHFGNGTRLTVT.

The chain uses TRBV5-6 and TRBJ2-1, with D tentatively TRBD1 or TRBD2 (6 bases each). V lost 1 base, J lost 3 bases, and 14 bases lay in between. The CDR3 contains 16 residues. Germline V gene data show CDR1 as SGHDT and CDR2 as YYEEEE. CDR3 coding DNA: TGTGCCAGCAGCTTGATGGTGGGGGGCAACTACAATGAGCAGTTCTTC. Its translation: CASSLMVGGNYNEQFF.

The CDR3 bases are TGTGCCAGCAGCCAAGCAACCACCCAGCCCGGAAACACCATATATTTT. Translation: CASSQATTQPGNTIYF. The V and J genes are TRBV4-2 and TRBJ1-3; no firm D call. V lost 1 base to trimming and J lost 4 bases, with 14 bases between them. The CDR3 spans 16 residues. Germline-derived CDR1 and CDR2 are LGHNA and YNFKEQ.

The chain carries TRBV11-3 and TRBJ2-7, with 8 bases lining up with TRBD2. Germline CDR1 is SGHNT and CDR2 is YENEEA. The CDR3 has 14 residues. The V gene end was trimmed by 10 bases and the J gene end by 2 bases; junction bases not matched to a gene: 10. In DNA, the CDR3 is TGTGCCACACAAGCGGGGGCGGGCCCCTACGAGCAGTACTTC. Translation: CATQAGAGPYEQYF.

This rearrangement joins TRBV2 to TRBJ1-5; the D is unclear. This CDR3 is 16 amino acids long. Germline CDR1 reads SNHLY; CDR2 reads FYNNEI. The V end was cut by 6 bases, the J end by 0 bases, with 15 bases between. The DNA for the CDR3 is TGTGCCAGCAGGGGAGGGTTGGTGAATAGCAATCAGCCCCAGCATTTT. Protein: CASRGGLVNSNQPQHF.

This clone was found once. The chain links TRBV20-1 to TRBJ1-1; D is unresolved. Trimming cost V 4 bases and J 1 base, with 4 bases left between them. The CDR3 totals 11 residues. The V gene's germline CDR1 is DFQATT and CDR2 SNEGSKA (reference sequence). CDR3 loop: CSAIKNTEAFF. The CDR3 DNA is TGCAGTGCTATAAAGAACACTGAAGCTTTCTTT.

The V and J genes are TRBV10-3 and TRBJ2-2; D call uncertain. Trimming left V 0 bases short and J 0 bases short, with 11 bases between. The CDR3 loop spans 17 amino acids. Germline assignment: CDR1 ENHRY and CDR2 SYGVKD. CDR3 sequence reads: CAISESRPPPNTGELFF. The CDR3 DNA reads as TGTGCCATCAGTGAGTCTCGTCCGCCACCGAACACCGGGGAGCTGTTTTTT.

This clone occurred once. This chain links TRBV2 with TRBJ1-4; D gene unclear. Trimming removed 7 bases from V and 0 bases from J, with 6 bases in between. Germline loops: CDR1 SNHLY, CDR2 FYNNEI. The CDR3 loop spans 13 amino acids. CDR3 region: CASIKTTNEKLFF. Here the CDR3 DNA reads TGTGCCAGCATTAAAACAACTAATGAAAAACTGTTTTTT.

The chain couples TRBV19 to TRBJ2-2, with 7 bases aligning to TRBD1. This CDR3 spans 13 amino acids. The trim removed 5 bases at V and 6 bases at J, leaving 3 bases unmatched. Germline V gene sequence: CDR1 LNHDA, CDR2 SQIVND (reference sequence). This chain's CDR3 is CASSVGGSGELFF. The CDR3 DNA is TGTGCCAGTAGTGTAGGGGGCTCCGGGGAGCTGTTTTTT.

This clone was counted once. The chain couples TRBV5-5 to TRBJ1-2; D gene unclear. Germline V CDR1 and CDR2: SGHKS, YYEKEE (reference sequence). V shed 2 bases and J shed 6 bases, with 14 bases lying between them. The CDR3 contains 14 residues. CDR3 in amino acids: CASSFDPASDGYTF. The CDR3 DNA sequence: TGTGCCAGCAGCTTTGATCCTGCGTCGGATGGCTACACCTTC.